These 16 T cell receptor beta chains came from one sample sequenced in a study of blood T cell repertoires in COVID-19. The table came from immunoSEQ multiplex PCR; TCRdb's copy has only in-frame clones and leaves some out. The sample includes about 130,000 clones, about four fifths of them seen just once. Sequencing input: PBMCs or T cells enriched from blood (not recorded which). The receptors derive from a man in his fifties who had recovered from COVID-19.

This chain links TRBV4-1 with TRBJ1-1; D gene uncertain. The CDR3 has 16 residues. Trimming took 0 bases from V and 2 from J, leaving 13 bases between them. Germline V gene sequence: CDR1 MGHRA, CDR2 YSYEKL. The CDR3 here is CASSQDRRAQNTEAFF. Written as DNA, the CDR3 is TGCGCCAGCAGCCAAGATAGGAGGGCCCAAAACACTGAAGCTTTCTTT.

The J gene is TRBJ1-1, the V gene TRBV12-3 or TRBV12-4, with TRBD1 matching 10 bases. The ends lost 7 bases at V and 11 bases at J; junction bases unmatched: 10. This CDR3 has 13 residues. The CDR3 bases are TGTGCCAGCAACCGACAGGGGGCAAAGGAGGCTTTCTTT. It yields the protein CASNRQGAKEAFF.

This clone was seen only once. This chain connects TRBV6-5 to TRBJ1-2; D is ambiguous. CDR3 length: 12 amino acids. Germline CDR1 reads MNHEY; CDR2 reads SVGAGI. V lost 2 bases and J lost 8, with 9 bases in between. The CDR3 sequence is CASSYGGGGYTF. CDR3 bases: TGTGCCAGCAGTTACGGTGGCGGCGGCTACACCTTC.

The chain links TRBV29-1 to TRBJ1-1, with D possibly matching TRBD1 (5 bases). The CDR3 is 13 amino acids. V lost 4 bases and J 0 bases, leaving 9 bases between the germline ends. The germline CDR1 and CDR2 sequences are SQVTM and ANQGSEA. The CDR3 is CSVGGVMNTEAFF. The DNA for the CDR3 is TGCAGCGTTGGGGGGGTCATGAACACTGAAGCTTTCTTT.

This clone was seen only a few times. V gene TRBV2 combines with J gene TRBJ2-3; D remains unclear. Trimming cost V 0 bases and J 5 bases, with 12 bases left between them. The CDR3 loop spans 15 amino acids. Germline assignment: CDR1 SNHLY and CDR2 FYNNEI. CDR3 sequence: CASSEALRERDTQYF. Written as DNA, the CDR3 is TGTGCCAGCAGTGAAGCGCTTCGCGAGAGAGATACGCAGTATTTT.

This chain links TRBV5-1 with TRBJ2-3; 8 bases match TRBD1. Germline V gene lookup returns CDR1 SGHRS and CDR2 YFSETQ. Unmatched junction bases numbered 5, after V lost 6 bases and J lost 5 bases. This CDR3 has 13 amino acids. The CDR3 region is CASTLQGGDTQYF. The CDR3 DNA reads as TGCGCCAGCACCTTACAGGGGGGAGATACGCAGTATTTT.

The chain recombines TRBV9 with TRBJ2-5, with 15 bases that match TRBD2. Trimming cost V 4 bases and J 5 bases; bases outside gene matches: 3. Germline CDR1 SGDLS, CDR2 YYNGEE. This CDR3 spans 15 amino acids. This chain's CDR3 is CASSPGLAGGETQYF. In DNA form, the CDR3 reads TGTGCCAGCAGCCCAGGACTAGCGGGGGGGGAGACCCAGTACTTC. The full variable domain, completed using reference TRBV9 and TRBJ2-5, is DSGVTQTPKHLITATGQRVTLRCSPRSGDLSVYWYQQSLDQGLQFLIQYYNGEERAKGNILERFSAQQFPDLHSELNLSSLELGDSALYFCASSPGLAGGETQYFGPGTRLLVL.

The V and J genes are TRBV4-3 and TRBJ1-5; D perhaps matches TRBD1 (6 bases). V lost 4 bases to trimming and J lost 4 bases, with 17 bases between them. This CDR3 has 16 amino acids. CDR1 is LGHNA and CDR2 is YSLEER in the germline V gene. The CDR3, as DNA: TGCGCCAGCAGCCCCAGAAACAGGGTACGGAATCAGCCCCAGCATTTT. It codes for CASSPRNRVRNQPQHF.

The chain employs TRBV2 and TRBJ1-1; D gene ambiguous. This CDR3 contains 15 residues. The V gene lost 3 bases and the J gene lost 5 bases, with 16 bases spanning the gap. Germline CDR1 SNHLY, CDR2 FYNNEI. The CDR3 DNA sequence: TGTGCCAGCAGTGATATATTGCAGTTCTCTACTGAAGCTTTCTTT. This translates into CASSDILQFSTEAFF.

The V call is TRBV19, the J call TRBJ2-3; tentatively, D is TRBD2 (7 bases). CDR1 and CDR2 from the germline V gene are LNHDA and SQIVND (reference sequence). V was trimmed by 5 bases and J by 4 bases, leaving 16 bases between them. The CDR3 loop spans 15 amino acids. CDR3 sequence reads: CASSGGGRLADTQYF. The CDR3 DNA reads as TGTGCCAGTAGTGGGGGGGGGCGGTTGGCAGATACGCAGTATTTT.

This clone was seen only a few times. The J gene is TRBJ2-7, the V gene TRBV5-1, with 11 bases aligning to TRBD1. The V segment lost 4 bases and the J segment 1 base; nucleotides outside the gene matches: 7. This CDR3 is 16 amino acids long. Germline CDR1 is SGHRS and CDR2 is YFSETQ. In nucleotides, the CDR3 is TGCGCCAGCAGCACGGGACAGGGGGATAGGTCCTACGAGCAGTACTTC. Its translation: CASSTGQGDRSYEQYF.

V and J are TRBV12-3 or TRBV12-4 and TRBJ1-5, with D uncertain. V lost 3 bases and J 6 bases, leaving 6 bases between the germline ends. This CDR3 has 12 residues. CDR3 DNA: TGTGCCAGCAGTTTCTTTTCTCAGCCCCAGCATTTT. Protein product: CASSFFSQPQHF.

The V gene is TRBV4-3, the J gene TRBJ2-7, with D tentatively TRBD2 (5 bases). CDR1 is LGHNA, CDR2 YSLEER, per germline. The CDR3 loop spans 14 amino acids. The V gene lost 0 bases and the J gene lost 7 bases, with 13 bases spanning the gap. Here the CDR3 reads CASSQDRREREQYF. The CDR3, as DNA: TGCGCCAGCAGCCAAGATAGGAGAGAGCGGGAGCAGTACTTC.

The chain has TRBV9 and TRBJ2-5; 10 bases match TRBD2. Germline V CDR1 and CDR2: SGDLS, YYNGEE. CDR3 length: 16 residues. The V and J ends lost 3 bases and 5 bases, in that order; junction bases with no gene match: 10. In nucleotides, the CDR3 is TGTGCCAGCAGCGGTGGGAGCGGGGGGGCGTGGGAGACCCAGTACTTC. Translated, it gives CASSGGSGGAWETQYF. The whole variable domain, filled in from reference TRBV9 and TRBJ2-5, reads DSGVTQTPKHLITATGQRVTLRCSPRSGDLSVYWYQQSLDQGLQFLIQYYNGEERAKGNILERFSAQQFPDLHSELNLSSLELGDSALYFCASSGGSGGAWETQYFGPGTRLLVL.

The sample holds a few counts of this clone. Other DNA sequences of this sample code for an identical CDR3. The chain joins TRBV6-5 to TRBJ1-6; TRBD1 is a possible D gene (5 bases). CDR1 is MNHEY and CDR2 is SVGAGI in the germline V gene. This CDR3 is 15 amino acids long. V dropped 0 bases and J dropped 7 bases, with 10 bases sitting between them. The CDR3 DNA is TGTGCCAGCAGTTACTCGGGAGGGGACAATTCACCCCTCCACTTT. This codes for CASSYSGGDNSPLHF.

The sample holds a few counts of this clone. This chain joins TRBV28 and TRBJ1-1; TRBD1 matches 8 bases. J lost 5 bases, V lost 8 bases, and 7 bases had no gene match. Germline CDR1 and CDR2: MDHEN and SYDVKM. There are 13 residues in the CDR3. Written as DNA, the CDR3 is TGTGCCAGCCAAGGACAGGGTAAGACTGAAGCTTTCTTT. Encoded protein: CASQGQGKTEAFF.